The rows below give T cell receptor beta chains drawn from one sample of a study of T-cell memory formation after mild COVID-19. Each CDR3 protein is one row after TCRdb ran MiXCR on the 5' RACE reads. The sample has over 300,000 distinct CDR3 sequences; more than 20% are singletons. Sequenced: PBMCs or a T cell subset sorted from them (not recorded which). These receptors all stem from a man between 18 and 29 years old who had mild COVID-19 (a few samples of this study predate the infection). Cell type and time point are not known. Each CDR3 is given with its conserved first and last residue. Each record gives: J gene, clone size, V gene, D gene, CDR3 protein, CDR3 DNA. D genes are given only for firm matches. Size is stated for part of the rows, as once, few or many counts, or as a class when the clone is expanded.

>TRBJ1-1|many|TRBV5-1|-
CASRADGFAEAFF
TGCGCCAGCAGAGCTGACGGTTTCGCTGAAGCTTTCTTT
>TRBJ2-1|-|TRBV18|-
CASSQNTGIYNEQFF
TGTGCCAGCTCACAAAACACAGGGATCTACAATGAGCAGTTCTTC
>TRBJ2-1|few|TRBV7-9|TRBD1
CASSSATGWEQFF
TGTGCCAGCAGCTCGGCGACAGGGTGGGAGCAGTTCTTC
>TRBJ2-1|-|TRBV21-1|-
CASSKMGGGPHNEQFF
TGTGCCAGCAGCAAAATGGGCGGGGGGCCCCACAATGAGCAGTTCTTC
>TRBJ2-6|few|TRBV7-8|-
CASSKGSGANVLTF
TGTGCCAGCAGCAAAGGCTCTGGGGCCAACGTCCTGACTTTC
>TRBJ2-1|-|TRBV6-1|TRBD1
CASSPDMWGQGHLGEQFF
TGTGCCAGCAGCCCAGACATGTGGGGACAGGGGCATCTGGGTGAGCAGTTCTTC
>TRBJ2-5|-|TRBV7-3|TRBD1
CASSLQGDETQYF
TGTGCCAGCAGCCTACAGGGGGACGAGACCCAGTACTTC
>TRBJ2-5|many|TRBV29-1|-
CSVGMYQETQYF
TGCAGCGTTGGAATGTACCAAGAGACCCAGTACTTC
>TRBJ1-2|-|TRBV7-2|TRBD1
CASSLQGQGGYGYTF
TGTGCCAGCAGCTTACAAGGACAGGGGGGCTATGGCTACACCTTC
>TRBJ2-3|-|TRBV5-1|-
CASSLAGDIGTDTQYF
TGCGCCAGCAGCTTGGCCGGGGACATCGGCACAGATACGCAGTATTTT
>TRBJ2-1|few|TRBV28|TRBD2
CASSWGGWSGGAIYNEQFF
TGTGCCAGCAGTTGGGGAGGGTGGAGCGGGGGGGCCATCTACAATGAGCAGTTCTTC
>TRBJ2-2|few|TRBV15|-
CATSRVRSRELFF
TGTGCCACCAGCAGAGTACGCTCCCGGGAGCTGTTTTTT
>TRBJ1-6|-|TRBV9|TRBD1
CASSVGGTGASGSPLHF
TGTGCCAGCAGCGTAGGCGGGACAGGGGCCAGTGGTTCACCCCTCCACTTT
>TRBJ1-2|once|TRBV2|-
CASSEAVGNYGYTF
TGTGCCAGCAGTGAAGCGGTCGGAAACTATGGCTACACCTTC
>TRBJ2-1|-|TRBV28|TRBD1
CASRQGSGEQFF
TGTGCCAGCAGACAGGGGTCAGGTGAGCAGTTCTTC
>TRBJ2-3|-|TRBV5-1|-
CASSLFLLTDTQYF
TGCGCCAGCAGCTTGTTTCTACTCACAGATACGCAGTATTTT
>TRBJ2-2|once|TRBV27|-
CASSFFRGGLELFF
TGTGCCAGCAGTTTTTTTAGGGGGGGATTGGAGCTGTTTTTT
>TRBJ2-1|-|TRBV4-3|-
CASSRDHRWGDPDYNEQFF
TGCGCCAGCAGCCGAGACCACCGGTGGGGTGACCCCGACTACAATGAGCAGTTCTTC
>TRBJ1-4|few|TRBV20-1|-
CSASAGRGEKLFF
TGCAGTGCTAGTGCAGGGCGTGGAGAAAAACTGTTTTTT
>TRBJ2-5|few|TRBV7-9|-
CASSSVTGMETQYF
TGTGCCAGCAGCTCTGTAACGGGGATGGAGACCCAGTACTTC
>TRBJ2-1|few|TRBV2|-
CASSGDSYNEQFF
TGTGCCAGCAGTGGGGACTCCTACAATGAGCAGTTCTTC
>TRBJ1-2|few|TRBV12-3/TRBV12-4|TRBD1
CASSFSDRGRVHGYTF
TGTGCCAGCAGTTTCTCGGACAGGGGGCGCGTCCATGGCTACACCTTC
>TRBJ1-1|few|TRBV24-1|TRBD1
CATSDEPDRDDYTEAFF
TGTGCCACCAGTGATGAACCTGACAGGGATGATTACACTGAAGCTTTCTTT
>TRBJ2-3|-|TRBV6-2/TRBV6-3|TRBD1
CASRGQGLDTQYF
TGTGCCAGCAGAGGACAGGGGTTGGATACGCAGTATTTT
>TRBJ1-2|-|TRBV15|TRBD1
CATSRERTGSNYGYTF
TGTGCCACCAGCAGAGAGAGGACAGGATCTAACTATGGCTACACCTTC
>TRBJ1-2|few|TRBV4-1|TRBD1
CASSLRQGALNGYTF
TGCGCCAGCAGCTTGCGACAGGGGGCGCTTAATGGCTACACCTTC
>TRBJ2-2|-|TRBV3-1|-
CASSQGSGFDVELFF
TGTGCCAGCAGCCAAGGATCAGGGTTCGACGTGGAGCTGTTTTTT
>TRBJ2-1|-|TRBV5-1|-
CASSTTPTYNEQFF
TGCGCCAGCAGTACGACTCCGACCTACAATGAGCAGTTCTTC
>TRBJ2-1|-|TRBV20-1|TRBD2
CSARVLGGGYNEQFF
TGCAGTGCTAGAGTCCTGGGCGGGGGATACAATGAGCAGTTCTTC
>TRBJ1-1|-|TRBV4-1|-
CASSNRRGNMNTEAFF
TGCGCCAGCAGCAATCGGAGGGGCAATATGAACACTGAAGCTTTCTTT
>TRBJ2-6|many|TRBV7-3|TRBD2
CASSLSSGSYSGANVLTF
TGTGCCAGCAGCCTCTCTAGCGGGAGCTACTCTGGGGCCAACGTCCTGACTTTC
>TRBJ2-1|many|TRBV5-1|-
CASSPGPRGFYNEQFF
TGCGCCAGCAGCCCCGGTCCCCGAGGGTTCTACAATGAGCAGTTCTTC
>TRBJ2-7|-|TRBV7-9|-
CASRGGPGYEQYF
TGTGCCAGCAGGGGGGGCCCGGGCTACGAGCAGTACTTC
>TRBJ2-1|-|TRBV5-1|-
CASSSTVGGYNEQFF
TGCGCCAGCAGCTCCACCGTGGGGGGATACAATGAGCAGTTCTTC
>TRBJ1-2|few|TRBV6-5|-
CASSYGQGLTNYGYTF
TGTGCCAGCAGTTACGGGCAGGGCCTTACTAACTATGGCTACACCTTC
>TRBJ2-4|few|TRBV5-6|-
CASRSAATGIQYF
TGTGCCAGCAGATCGGCCGCCACGGGCATTCAGTACTTC
>TRBJ2-3|-|TRBV4-3|-
CASSPQLGFTTTDTQYF
TGCGCCAGCAGCCCTCAACTCGGATTCACCACCACAGATACGCAGTATTTT
>TRBJ2-3|-|TRBV5-1|-
CASSLGLGSDTQYF
TGCGCCAGCAGCTTGGGACTAGGCTCAGATACGCAGTATTTT
>TRBJ1-4|-|TRBV10-3|-
CAISVDSTNEKLFF
TGTGCCATCAGTGTGGACAGTACAAATGAAAAACTGTTTTTT
>TRBJ2-5|few|TRBV12-3/TRBV12-4|TRBD2
CASSPPPTRLAGKTQYF
TGTGCCAGCAGTCCCCCGCCGACTCGACTAGCGGGAAAGACCCAGTACTTC
>TRBJ1-2|few|TRBV25-1|-
CASSWGRDYGYTF
TGTGCCAGCTCATGGGGGCGCGACTATGGCTACACCTTC
>TRBJ2-5|-|TRBV18|-
CASSGDRTQYPQETQYF
TGTGCCAGCTCAGGAGACAGGACCCAATACCCTCAAGAGACCCAGTACTTC
>TRBJ2-1|-|TRBV21-1|-
CASSPRGSGSDSYNEQFF
TGTGCCAGCAGCCCCCGAGGTAGCGGGAGTGACTCCTACAATGAGCAGTTCTTC
>TRBJ1-2|few|TRBV29-1|TRBD1
CSVVGQGYDYGYTF
TGCAGCGTTGTAGGACAGGGGTATGACTATGGCTACACCTTC
>TRBJ2-4|-|TRBV6-6|TRBD1
CASSYENGQGKYF
TGTGCCAGCAGTTACGAAAACGGACAGGGGAAGTACTTC
>TRBJ1-1|few|TRBV6-2/TRBV6-3|-
CATSGGPTNTEAFF
TGTGCCACCTCGGGCGGACCGACGAACACTGAAGCTTTCTTT
>TRBJ1-6|-|TRBV5-1|TRBD1
CASSPGQKDSPLHF
TGCGCCAGCAGCCCGGGACAGAAGGATTCACCCCTCCACTTT
>TRBJ1-1|few|TRBV5-1|TRBD1
CASSLGDSRMNTEAFF
TGCGCCAGCAGCTTGGGGGACAGCCGGATGAACACTGAAGCTTTCTTT
>TRBJ2-7|many|TRBV7-8|-
CASRPDRWGEQYF
TGTGCCAGCAGACCCGACAGGTGGGGCGAGCAGTACTTC
>TRBJ2-3|-|TRBV5-4|-
CASRSSGTDTQYF
TGTGCCAGCAGATCTAGCGGCACAGATACGCAGTATTTT
>TRBJ1-1|few|TRBV12-3/TRBV12-4|-
CASSLYRNTEAFF
TGTGCCAGCAGTTTGTACAGGAACACTGAAGCTTTCTTT
>TRBJ2-7|few|TRBV5-1|-
CASSPGPSSYEQYF
TGCGCCAGCAGCCCGGGGCCGAGCTCCTACGAGCAGTACTTC
>TRBJ2-1|many|TRBV29-1|-
CSVEAGNWYEQFF
TGCAGCGTTGAAGCGGGGAATTGGTATGAGCAGTTCTTC
>TRBJ2-7|few|TRBV12-3/TRBV12-4|TRBD2
CASRQSGGEYEQYF
TGTGCCAGCAGACAGTCTGGGGGGGAATACGAGCAGTACTTC
>TRBJ1-5|-|TRBV6-5|-
CASSSRYRGPNQPQHF
TGTGCCAGCAGTTCCCGCTATCGGGGACCCAATCAGCCCCAGCATTTT
>TRBJ2-5|-|TRBV6-7|-
CASSYRPSPETQYF
TGTGCCAGCAGTTACCGTCCTAGCCCAGAGACCCAGTACTTC